The sequence of this T cell receptor (beta chain) was determined in a study of shared clonotypes between healthy human individuals. Each donor was a Caucasian adult residing in Nashville, Tennessee. A CD45RA-negative memory subset and a CD45RA+ naive subset were separated from the CD4+ cells. CDR3 length: 13 amino acids. Per the germline V gene, CDR1 is MNHNS and CDR2 is SASEGT. Unmatched junction bases numbered 6, after V lost 4 bases and J lost 6 bases. Study results and limitations: Having only a few donors restricted how much genetic and exposure-history diversity was captured. Generation probabilities of non-shared clonotypes were lower (relative to those shared by all four donors).

Generated by immunoSEQ multiplex PCR, the TCRdb table keeps only in-frame clones and is missing some. The sample has roughly 2.4 million clones, around 95% seen once. About this clone: Its antigen remains unknown.

This TCR was sampled from a man aged 18 to 30 in good health. This chain uses TRBV6-1 with TRBJ2-7; the match to TRBD1 covers 7 bases. The sample consisted of naive CD4+ T cells sorted from blood. Indicated subset: CD45RA+ positively selected. The CDR3 nucleotides are TGTGCCAGCAGTGCTAGGACAGGACGCGAGCAGTACTTC. Its translation: CASSARTGREQYF.